This TCR beta chain derives from a study of T cell responses to AZD1222 COVID-19 vaccine. A single count supports this clone. Its antigen remains unidentified. Produced via immunoSEQ multiplex PCR; TCRdb's table is partial and in-frame only. This sample has fewer than 120,000 clones, with around 82% found just once. Broader study findings: Among those given AZD1222, only five to seven were seropositive at baseline. Clonal diversity may have been underestimated in mostly white British donors.

Specimen: peripheral blood, collected on day 0 of AZD1222 vaccination. This clonotype was obtained from an adult in good health.

CDR3 residues: CASSPGQTTEAFF. The CDR3 DNA sequence: TGTGCCAGCAGCCCCGGACAGACCACTGAAGCTTTCTTT. The chain has TRBV7-3 and TRBJ1-1, with D possibly TRBD1 on 6 matching bases. This CDR3 contains 13 residues. V shed 5 bases and J shed 4 bases, with 11 bases lying between them. CDR1 SGHTA and CDR2 FQGTGA come from the germline V gene.